A selection of T cell receptor beta chains follows, all from one sample in a study of cytomegalovirus exposure and HLA in healthy donors. TCRdb keeps only in-frame clones here, not all; method: immunoSEQ multiplex PCR. The sample carries about 120,000 clones, approximately 79% recorded once. The specimen sequenced was PBMCs. The receptors originated from a man aged 30-40 years in good health and CMV-seropositive. Both conserved end residues are trimmed from each CDR3. Each record gives: V gene, J gene, CDR3 protein.

>TRBV19|TRBJ1-5
ASNDDGQPQH
>TRBV28|TRBJ1-1
ASSYRGEAF
>TRBV2|TRBJ1-1
ASSLDRAMNTEAF
>TRBV19|TRBJ1-2
ASSLTRDGYT
>TRBV5-1|TRBJ2-7
ASGERGGSYEQY
>TRBV5-1|TRBJ1-1
ASSLVPGMSTEAF
>TRBV29-1|TRBJ1-1
SVERTGDGAF
>TRBV5-1|NA
ASSLDGGGEQY
>TRBV9|TRBJ2-2
ASSPSRFGGTWGTGELF
>TRBV21-1|TRBJ2-5
ASSKIRDRGMGRSETQY
>TRBV25-1|TRBJ2-7
ASSEEDRASYEQY
>TRBV19|TRBJ1-1
ASSPYIQGRNEAF
>TRBV14|TRBJ2-5
ASSQTLRSPGLQETQY
>TRBV6-1|TRBJ1-4
ASSQRQGVREKLF
>TRBV9|TRBJ1-1
ASSGDRGRTEAF
>TRBV13|TRBJ2-7
ASSLPKRGHEQY
>TRBV7-9|TRBJ2-5
ASSPLDRLAGFLQETQY
>TRBV4-1|TRBJ2-3
ASSQESQVLPDTQY
>TRBV5-6|TRBJ2-5
ASSLVRGRKADETQY
>TRBV7-9|TRBJ2-1
ASSFSGGAYNEQF
>TRBV7-3|TRBJ2-2
ASSLGPQGASTGELF
>TRBV4-1|TRBJ2-1
ASSERDAASGGVDNEQF
>TRBV11-2|TRBJ1-6
ASSSPRTGVYNSPLH
>TRBV7-9|TRBJ2-2
ASSLVPYGGPANTGELF
>TRBV5-1|TRBJ1-1
ASSLDAGATNTEAF
>TRBV9|TRBJ2-2
ASSGTGTVNTGELF
>TRBV4-1|TRBJ1-5
ASSTTALRGGNQPQH
>TRBV9|TRBJ2-1
ASSVVGLAGREEQF
>TRBV5-5|TRBJ1-2
ASSFGTRYGYT
>TRBV30|TRBJ1-1
AWSGPGQYTEAF
>TRBV9|TRBJ1-3
ASSFGTGNSGNTIY
>TRBV29-1|TRBJ2-5
SAGESETQY
>TRBV7-9|TRBJ2-3
ASSLGSPSTDTQY
>TRBV5-1|TRBJ2-2
ASSFPTDRTGELF
>TRBV7-2|TRBJ2-5
ASSLEVAGVKTQY
>TRBV2|TRBJ2-3
ASNGPGRVDTQY
>TRBV2|TRBJ1-6
ASCISSYNSPLH
>TRBV29-1|TRBJ1-5
SVLEEPDQPQH
>TRBV4-1|TRBJ2-5
ASSQEASLLTAQY
>TRBV30|TRBJ1-6
AWSISDNSPLH
>TRBV14|TRBJ2-2
ASSQNGRYTGELF
>TRBV4-3|TRBJ2-3
ASSHSSSGALYDTQY
>TRBV19|TRBJ2-2
ASSPRTSGGAGELF
>TRBV20-1|TRBJ1-1
SATGTDQAF
>TRBV10-3|TRBJ1-5
ASAGGADNQPQH
>TRBV27|TRBJ2-7
ASSPKGRVVSYEQY